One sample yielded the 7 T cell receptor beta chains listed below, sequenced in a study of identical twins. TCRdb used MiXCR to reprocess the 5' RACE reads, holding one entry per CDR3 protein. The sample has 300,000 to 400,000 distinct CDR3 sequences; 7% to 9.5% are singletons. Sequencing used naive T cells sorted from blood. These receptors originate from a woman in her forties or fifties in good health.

CDR3 sequence (DNA): TGTGCCAGCCTAAGAAGCGGGAGCTACGAGCAGTACGTC. This encodes CASLRSGSYEQYV. This chain links TRBV6-2 or TRBV6-3 with TRBJ2-7, with 8 bases identical to TRBD2. This CDR3 comprises 13 residues. The V segment lost 8 bases and the J segment 3 bases; nucleotides outside the gene matches: 6. CDR1 and CDR2 (germline): MNHEY, SVGEGT.

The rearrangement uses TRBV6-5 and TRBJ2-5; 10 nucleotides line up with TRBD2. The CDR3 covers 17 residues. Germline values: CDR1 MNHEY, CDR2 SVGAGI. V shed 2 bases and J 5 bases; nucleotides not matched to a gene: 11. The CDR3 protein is CASSYNPETSGIETQYF. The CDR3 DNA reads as TGTGCCAGCAGTTACAACCCCGAAACTAGCGGGATCGAGACCCAGTACTTC.

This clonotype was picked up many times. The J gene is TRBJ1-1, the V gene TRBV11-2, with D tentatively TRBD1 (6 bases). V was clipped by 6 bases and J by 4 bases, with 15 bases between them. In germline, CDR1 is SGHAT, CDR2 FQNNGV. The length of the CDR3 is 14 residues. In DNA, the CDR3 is TGTGCCAGCAGTCAATGGTTAGGGGGCACTGAAGCTTTCTTT. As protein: CASSQWLGGTEAFF.

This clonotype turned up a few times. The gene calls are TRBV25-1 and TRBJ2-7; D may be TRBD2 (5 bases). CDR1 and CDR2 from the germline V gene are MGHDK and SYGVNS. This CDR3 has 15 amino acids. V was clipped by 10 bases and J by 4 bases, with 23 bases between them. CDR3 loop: CATQPNRVGKYEQYF. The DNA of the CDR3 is TGTGCCACCCAACCCAATCGTGTCGGGAAGTACGAGCAGTACTTC.

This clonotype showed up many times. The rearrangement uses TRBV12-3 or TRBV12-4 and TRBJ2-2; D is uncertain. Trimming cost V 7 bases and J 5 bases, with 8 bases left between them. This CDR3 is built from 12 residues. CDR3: CASTLGTGELFF. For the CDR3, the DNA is TGTGCCAGCACCCTAGGGACCGGGGAGCTGTTTTTT.

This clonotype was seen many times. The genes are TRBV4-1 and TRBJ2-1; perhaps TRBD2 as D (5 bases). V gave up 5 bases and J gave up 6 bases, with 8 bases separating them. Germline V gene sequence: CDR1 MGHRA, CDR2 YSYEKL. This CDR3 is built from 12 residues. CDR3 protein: CASSASGNEQFF. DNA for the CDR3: TGCGCCAGCAGCGCAAGCGGCAATGAGCAGTTCTTC.

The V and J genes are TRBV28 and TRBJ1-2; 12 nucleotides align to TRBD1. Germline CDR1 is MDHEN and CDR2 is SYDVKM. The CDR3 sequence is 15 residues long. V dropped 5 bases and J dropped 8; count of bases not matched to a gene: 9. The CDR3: CASSPQGQGARGYTF. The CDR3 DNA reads TGTGCCAGCAGTCCCCAGGGACAGGGGGCGAGGGGCTACACCTTC.